This TCR beta chain is drawn from a study of Ad26.COV2.S vaccination and SARS-CoV-2 variants (dated by TCRdb to the early 2020s). For the study in its entirety: Vaccine-arm donors came from COV1001, a multicentre, randomized, double-blind, placebo-controlled phase I-IIa trial of Ad26.COV2.S in healthy adults. TCRbeta repertoire sequencing served as the tool for gauging how specific and how broad the SARS-CoV-2-reactive T cell receptors were following Ad26.COV2.S vaccination. Dosing of Ad26.COV2.S was intramuscular, at either 5x10^10 or 1x10^11 viral particles, delivered as one shot or as two shots spaced 56 days apart. Trial participants were randomized into five groups of five, in which low-dose or high-dose Ad26.COV2.S was given once or twice, or placebo was given on both occasions. A total of approximately 32 samples were included in the TCR-sequenced set, comprising roughly 19 Ad26.COV2.S vaccine recipients, 5 placebo recipients and 8 SARS-CoV-2 convalescent individuals. Investigators remained blinded to trial group allocation during experiments and outcome assessment.

V is cut back by 1 base and J by 2 bases, with 12 bases in the junction unmatched. There are 19 amino acids in the CDR3, from cysteine to phenylalanine inclusive. The retained sequence is limited to the CDR3, 57 bases, with the frame set at the first base. CDR1 and CDR2 are read off the germline V gene as SGHVS and FQNEAQ. In light of the paper, this sample's treatment or condition label describes: roughly 19 received Ad26.COV2.S at low or high dose, single or two shots; about 5 received placebo; per-sample allocation not given. For vaccine and placebo recipients, repertoires were sequenced using samples collected on day 63 after the first injection. Cohort 1b enrolled about two dozen adults aged 18-55 years at a single site in Boston, USA, between 29 July and 7 August 2020. As a vaccine, Ad26.COV2.S was a replication-incompetent adenovirus type 26 vector that expressed a prefusion-stabilized SARS-CoV-2 spike protein derived from the original Wuhan strain.

The study at large found these results: Substantial breadth of spike-specific CD8+ and CD4+ T cell responses was reported after vaccination. Comparing responses between vaccine doses or regimens was not something the study was powered to do. Non-spike TCR breadth was comparable between vaccine and placebo recipients, consistent with the vaccine containing only spike. The authors noted that the TCR breadth and depth analyses may have underestimated total T cell responses. Spike-specific TCR breadth was higher in Ad26.COV2.S recipients than in placebo recipients (P = 0.0014).

In regard to this clone: No cognate antigen has been identified for it. No much larger clonotype is one base removed from it; base qualities were not supplied.

The immunoSEQ Assay was used to sequence TCRbeta CDR3 regions. After extraction, genomic DNA underwent amplification by bias-controlled multiplex PCR, followed by high-throughput sequencing. The paper's processing steps were these. To quantify the absolute abundance of each unique TCRbeta CDR3 region, sequences were collapsed and filtered. T cell fraction was estimated by normalization of TCRbeta template counts to usable DNA, with usable DNA being measured through amplification of reference genes present in all nucleated cells. Repertoire TCRs were annotated as SARS-CoV-2-specific by exact matching of V gene, CDR3 amino acid sequence and J gene to a known reactive TCR set. The reference SARS-CoV-2 TCR set was derived from MIRA and filtered for enrichment in COVID-19-positive ImmuneCODE repertoires, a step that removed public or cross-reactive TCRs. Based on the MIRA antigens, annotated TCRs were further analysed at the level of specific ORF or position within ORF. Breadth was defined as annotated unique rearrangements over total unique productive rearrangements; depth was the summed frequency of those rearrangements. TCR breadth was compared between groups using two-sided Wilcoxon rank-sum tests. TCRdb re-hosts the immuneACCESS table, in-frame sequences only. Its copies lack some clones; in the studies checked, an unresolved V gene accounts for under half of them, and the cause for the rest is not known. The V and J calls and the clone size are those of that table, but D and trimming were determined from the DNA. This sample lists approximately 420,000 clones; roughly nine tenths were detected once. Roughly 3.2% of the sample rests with the top ten.

The sequence joins TRBV7-8 to TRBJ2-3, with TRBD2 identical over 10 junction bases. The sample here was peripheral blood, taken in a trial of Ad26.COV2.S vaccine versus placebo. The receptor was derived from a person aged 18-60 years who received the Ad26.COV2.S COVID-19 vaccine or a placebo. The DNA reads as follows: TGTGCCAGCAGCTTAGTTCGAGTTGCGAGCGGGGGGGACACAGATACGCAGTATTTT. Its protein reads: CASSLVRVASGGDTDTQYF.